This record looks at one T cell receptor beta chain sequence and its context. The target of this receptor is not known. Nothing much larger sits one base from this clone, and base qualities are not available. The V end loses 8 bases and the J end loses 4 bases, and a stretch of 14 bases separates them. CDR1 SNHLY and CDR2 FYNNEI are derived from the germline V gene. Taken from cysteine to phenylalanine, the CDR3 has 13 residues. Only the CDR3 part of the read is kept: 39 bases, read in frame from the first base. The record originates from a study of cytomegalovirus exposure and HLA in healthy donors (dated by TCRdb to about 2017). Some background on the complete study: In an earlier analysis of some 610 of the donors, 276 Gb of sequence data and 90 million to 120 million unique TCR beta sequences from 150 million to 200 million T cells were reported. The study profiled the T cell repertoires of more than 500 subjects by immunosequencing and related them to cytomegalovirus serostatus. In addition to the first cohort of around 670 subjects, a separate validation cohort of approximately 120 different subjects was used. A later analysis re-analyzed previously published TCR beta repertoires from hundreds of donors and added high-resolution HLA genotyping to study TCR occurrence patterns. The study was designed to test whether signatures of past pathogen exposure could be identified by cataloging public T cell receptors. Every discovery cohort repertoire had been produced on one sequencing platform. Donor age, sex, ethnicity and CMV serostatus were collected together with the repertoire data. High-throughput TCR immunosequencing, statistical association of individual TCRs with disease status, and machine learning were combined to predict cytomegalovirus infection status. The later analysis used no new phenotypic data to find candidate immune exposures, relying instead on TCR beta sequences and their occurrence across donors. Across under 500 genotyped donors of the cohort, an average of about 240,000 unique TCR beta nucleotide sequences per donor were sequenced, and approximately 19% of those sequences were non-productive. An early release that covered more than 550 HLA-typed donors contained 300 to 350 gigabases of sequencing data and 80 million or so unique TCR sequences. An earlier analysis of 587 of the donors used high-throughput TCR beta sequencing to judge whether each TCR beta V gene segment behaved as functional or pseudogenic. HLA typing included class I and class II loci at four-digit resolution. Of the roughly 420 genotyped donors, over 80% were placed in the genetic ancestry cluster associated with self-reported Caucasian donors. Typing coverage varied by locus: roughly 620-640 donors for A, B, C, DRB1 and DQB1; around 560 for DQA1; around 570 for DPA1; more than 450 for DPB1. Genome-wide SNP genotypes for about 65% of the roughly 670 donors were used in a later genetic analysis, which treated that subset as a discovery cohort. Because of strong linkage in the cohort, roughly five DR-DQ haplotypes were treated as single units for association and clustering. Results and caveats for the whole study, not just this receptor: The sequencing pipeline was judged likely to have produced a cluster of highly shared sequence variants as a technical artifact. Sequencing depth was assumed to be roughly uniform across donors in the presence/absence analyses, though that assumption may not hold. In an earlier analysis of 587 of the donors, most TCR beta V segments were observed in productive rearrangements about 87% or about 30% of the time, broadly matching IMGT annotations. According to a later genetic analysis, donors in an Asian-associated ancestry cluster had fewer N-insertions in productive TCRs than the approximately 650-donor mean. The study gave a list of some 150 TCR beta chains associated with cytomegalovirus. This cohort had only TCR beta chains sequenced, and the lack of alpha or paired-chain data limited which features could be detected. A later analysis found that TCR association rates varied across HLA loci, with DRB1 alleles showing the most associated TCRs and HLA-C alleles the fewest. Because counts were too low, roughly 17 rarely observed V segments, including chromosome 9 orphons, were left out of the earlier analysis of roughly 600 of the donors. When HLA alleles, especially DR and DQ, strongly co-occurred, attributing TCR associations to individual alleles was difficult. A further reported finding was that TCR beta sequences accurately predicted the HLA-A and HLA-B alleles for most subjects in the first cohort. An association between a missense DCLRE1C variant and V-gene and J-gene trimming of TCR beta chains was found in a later genetic analysis and replicated in an independent cohort. Some IMGT-functional V segments, including TRBV6-2 and TRBV6-3, could not be told apart with the 87-base-pair reads, so those segments were excluded. It was suggested by the authors that the approach could potentially be generalized to other disease states and immunological phenotypes. Several of the top co-occurrence clusters appeared to be linked to parvovirus B19, influenza, CMV and Epstein-Barr virus, according to a later analysis. Linkage disequilibrium might explain the correlated functional status among segregating V segments, but an unknown experimental factor could not be ruled out. In vitro tests confirmed that a few of the cytomegalovirus-associated TCR beta chains recognize cytomegalovirus antigens. Most CMV-associated TCR beta chains appeared to be HLA-restricted in a later analysis, and the HLA associations seemed to be driven largely by CMV exposure. In a later analysis, HLA-associated TCR beta chains were found to be more clonally expanded and to have lower generation probabilities than equally common non-associated chains. Cytomegalovirus status was reported to be diagnosed by the classifier with high specificity and sensitivity in both the original and validation cohorts. CMV serostatus was the only immune exposure information available for the cohort. Most TCR sequences were observed very rarely across donors, whereas some public TCRs were present in many individuals. A later analysis associated about 16,000 TCR beta sequences with specific HLA alleles at a false discovery rate of 0.05. Because some donors lacked HLA typing at each locus, the association tests relied only on the typed subset.

In total, 500 to 700 healthy bone marrow donors made up the cohort. At the time of sampling, all cohort members were nominally healthy, though unrecorded immune exposures were likely present. The donor tested CMV seronegative and was one of the 352 seronegative cohort members. Each donor provided a peripheral blood sample, and peripheral blood mononuclear cells were used for TCR beta sequencing. The Qiagen DNeasy Blood Extraction Kit was used to extract genomic DNA from the blood cell samples. The method behind the library was the immunoSEQ multiplex PCR assay. For the multiplex PCR, a mixture combining 60 forward primers for TCR Vbeta segments and 13 reverse primers for TCR Jbeta segments was used. Amplification of the CDR3 region of rearranged TCR beta genes was performed with a multiplex PCR assay on genomic DNA. Amplified TCR beta libraries were sequenced as 87-base-pair reads on the Illumina HiSeq System. In the source study's methods: A later analysis tallied 75 million to 85 million unique TCR beta chains across the 660 or so repertoires, and approximately 11 million of those chains were shared by two or more donors. A nearest-neighbor algorithm error-corrected the raw reads and collapsed the reads into unique sequences, merging closely related sequences to remove PCR and sequencing errors. V, D and J gene segments were assigned by aligning CDR3 sequences to IMGT reference sequences. For a sequence to be retained, a match of at least six nucleotides was required to both a V gene segment and a J gene segment. A rearrangement counted as productive if the CDR3 had no stop codons and remained in frame with V and J, and every other rearrangement counted as non-productive. Following IMGT convention, CDR3 was defined as the stretch from the second conserved V-encoded cysteine up to the conserved J-encoded phenylalanine. The earlier analysis of a few hundred of the donors excluded sequences that lacked an unambiguous match to a single V gene segment. In an earlier analysis of approximately 550 of the donors, V segments were called functional above 56.7% productive rearrangements and were called segregating when the between-donor standard deviation exceeded 5%. To diagnose cytomegalovirus status from the catalog of TCR beta chain sequences, a statistical classification framework was built. In a later analysis, V and J genes were assigned by comparing TCR nucleotide sequences against IMGT/GENE-DB human TR gene sequences. Using the TCRdist pipeline, a later analysis assigned CDR3 sequences along with most-parsimonious VDJ recombination scenarios. In a later analysis, each TCR beta chain was defined by its CDR3 amino acid sequence together with its V-gene family, and reads lacking a unique V-gene family were excluded. To address suspected cross-contamination and a sequencing artifact, a later analysis removed a few hundred highly shared, low-generation-probability nucleotide sequences. In a later analysis, a clonal expansion index was calculated for each public chain from normalized within-repertoire ranks of inferred template counts. In a later analysis, generation probabilities were computed using a VDJ recombination model fitted to out-of-frame rearrangements, and the results were checked against IGoR. A later analysis scored TCR-TCR, TCR-HLA and TCR-CMV co-occurrence with hypergeometric tests, applying a repertoire-size bias correction to TCR pairs. In a later analysis, false discovery rates were estimated by permuting HLA or CMV assignments 20 times. In a later analysis, co-occurring TCRs were grouped using DBSCAN, with TCRdist sequence similarity added in when clustering inside HLA-allele-positive subsets. Repertoires with fewer than 30,000 or more than 120,000 public chains, plus five repertoires with anomalous nucleotide sharing, were excluded from co-occurrence clustering. Drawn from immuneACCESS, this table holds only the in-frame rearrangements with V and J called that TCRdb kept. Clones are partly lost; checked studies trace under half to an unresolved V gene and leave the rest unexplained. The V and J calls and the clone size are those of that table, but D and trimming were determined from the DNA. This sample gives roughly 290,000 clones in total; roughly 90% of them show up just once. 2% to 3% of the sample is taken by the ten largest.

The sample consisted of PBMCs. The chain is assembled from TRBV2 and TRBJ1-2; the D gene assignment is ambiguous. This TCR derives from a woman under 30 in good health and CMV-seronegative. The sequence in DNA is TGTGCCAGCGCGGTCGGGGAGAGCTATGGCTACACCTTC. Its translation reads: CASAVGESYGYTF.